This T cell receptor beta chain appears in the sequencing data of a study of blood T cell repertoires in COVID-19. Study overall: Spain, Italy and the United States supplied samples that represented acute and convalescent COVID-19. T cells, B-cell-depleted T cells, or PBMCs provided the cDNA or gDNA that served as material.

This CDR3 comprises 18 residues. After removal of 6 bases from V and 5 bases from J, the junction contained 22 bases not matched to a gene. Germline assignment: CDR1 SQVTM and CDR2 ANQGSEA. Authors' processing steps: Reference gene primer amplification yielded estimated nucleated cell counts. TCRdb's copy holds only in-frame clones and misses some; the assay was immunoSEQ multiplex PCR. V, J and clone size reflect that table, while D and trimming were determined from the DNA. The sample records over 250,000 clones, approximately 85% being singletons. This chain joins TRBV29-1 and TRBJ2-5, with 9 bases aligning to TRBD2. This receptor was obtained from a woman aged 25 to 39 with acute or convalescent COVID-19. The material sequenced was peripheral blood. CDR3 in amino acids: CSVRRKGGIAGAWETQYF. Here the CDR3 DNA reads TGCAGCGTCCGCCGGAAAGGAGGGATAGCGGGAGCGTGGGAGACCCAGTACTTC.